The rows below give T cell receptor beta chains drawn from one sample of a study of T cell responses to AZD1222 COVID-19 vaccine. Generated by immunoSEQ multiplex PCR, the TCRdb table keeps only in-frame clones and is missing some. Among about 150,000 clones, roughly nine tenths were seen once, and the ten largest hold approximately 19%. The specimen was peripheral blood, collected on day 0 of AZD1222 vaccination. The receptor set was obtained from an adult in good health. CDR3s include the opening cysteine and the closing phenylalanine or tryptophan. The D gene is left open where the match is weak. The size entry is marked missing in some rows and otherwise reads once, few, many or a size class.

j_call d_call v_call clone_size cdr3_aa cdr3_nt
TRBJ1-2 TRBD1 TRBV5-8 . CASSLWDSEQYYGYTF TGTGCCAGCAGCTTGTGGGACAGCGAACAATACTATGGCTACACCTTC
TRBJ1-1 . TRBV5-1 . CASYAPNTEAFF TGCGCCAGTTATGCCCCGAACACTGAAGCTTTCTTT
TRBJ1-3 . TRBV12-3/TRBV12-4 . CASEQASGNTIYF TGTGCCAGCGAGCAGGCGTCTGGAAACACCATATATTTT
TRBJ2-5 TRBD1 TRBV18 . CASSPPGTGWQETQYF TGTGCCAGCTCACCACCAGGGACAGGTTGGCAAGAGACCCAGTACTTC
TRBJ1-1 TRBD1 TRBV5-1 . CASSLFTGVGNTEAFF TGCGCCAGCAGCTTGTTTACAGGGGTAGGGAACACTGAAGCTTTCTTT
TRBJ1-6 TRBD1 TRBV9 . CASSIQGTWDSPLHF TGTGCCAGCAGCATACAGGGGACCTGGGATTCACCCCTCCACTTT
TRBJ2-5 . TRBV27 . CASSHRVQETQYF TGTGCCAGCAGTCACCGGGTCCAAGAGACCCAGTACTTC
TRBJ1-2 . TRBV30 . CAGHRAGGYGYTF TGTGCCGGCCACAGGGCTGGGGGCTATGGCTACACCTTC
TRBJ1-6 TRBD1 TRBV28 . CASSLSTGFNSPLHF TGTGCCAGCAGTTTATCGACAGGGTTTAATTCACCCCTCCACTTT
TRBJ1-1 . TRBV2 . CASSGTANTEAFF TGTGCCAGCAGTGGGACAGCAAACACTGAAGCTTTCTTT
TRBJ1-2 TRBD1 TRBV7-9 . CASSFAGQGHGYTF TGTGCCAGCAGCTTCGCCGGACAGGGGCACGGCTACACCTTC
TRBJ2-5 . TRBV7-2 few CASRAERRAQYF TGTGCCAGCCGGGCTGAGCGTCGCGCCCAGTACTTC
TRBJ1-3 . TRBV5-8 . CASRPKGFSGNTIYF TGTGCCAGCAGGCCGAAGGGGTTCTCTGGAAACACCATATATTTT
TRBJ1-3 . TRBV11-2 . CASRPNAGNTIYF TGTGCCAGCAGGCCCAACGCTGGGAACACCATATATTTT
TRBJ1-4 . TRBV11-3 . CASSSRRGASNEKLFF TGTGCCAGCAGCTCACGGAGGGGGGCCTCTAATGAAAAACTGTTTTTT
TRBJ1-2 . TRBV19 . CASSTDSNYGYTF TGTGCCAGTAGTACCGACAGTAACTATGGCTACACCTTC
TRBJ2-3 TRBD2 TRBV5-1 . CASSSGLASTDTQYF TGCGCCAGCAGCTCCGGACTAGCGAGCACAGATACGCAGTATTTT
TRBJ1-4 . TRBV10-3 . CAISAEGTRDANEKLFF TGTGCCATCAGTGCCGAGGGTACCCGGGACGCTAATGAAAAACTGTTTTTT
TRBJ1-4 . TRBV19 . CASRDQTRGEKLFF TGTGCCAGTAGGGATCAGACTCGGGGTGAAAAACTGTTTTTT
TRBJ2-7 TRBD2 TRBV5-4 . CASSWLATSGSHEQYF TGTGCCAGCAGCTGGCTTGCGACTAGCGGGAGTCACGAGCAGTACTTC
TRBJ2-2 . TRBV10-3 . CAISGGRETGELFF TGTGCCATCAGTGGTGGGCGGGAAACCGGGGAGCTGTTTTTT
TRBJ2-1 . TRBV29-1 . CSGLGQGGNEQFF TGCAGCGGGCTCGGGCAGGGGGGTAATGAGCAGTTCTTC
TRBJ2-6 . TRBV7-9 . CASSFGSSGANVLTF TGTGCCAGCAGCTTTGGGAGCTCTGGGGCCAACGTCCTGACTTTC
TRBJ2-1 TRBD1 TRBV20-1 . CRVRGQEQFF TGCAGAGTCAGGGGGCAGGAGCAGTTCTTC
TRBJ2-5 . TRBV4-3 . CASSQYDSGETQYF TGCGCCAGCAGCCAGTACGACAGCGGAGAGACCCAGTACTTC
TRBJ1-2 . TRBV19 . CASSNSQGRGNYGYTF TGTGCCAGTAGCAATTCTCAGGGGCGAGGTAACTATGGCTACACCTTC
TRBJ2-5 . TRBV5-6 . CASSLGLQETQYF TGTGCCAGCAGCTTGGGACTACAAGAGACCCAGTACTTC
TRBJ1-5 . TRBV11-3 . CASSLVKDNSNQPQHF TGTGCCAGCAGCTTAGTAAAGGATAATAGCAATCAGCCCCAGCATTTT
TRBJ1-3 . TRBV6-4 . CASSDLGHSSGNTIYF TGTGCCAGCAGTGACTTGGGGCACAGCTCTGGAAACACCATATATTTT
TRBJ1-2 TRBD1 TRBV28 . CASSEQGPYGYTF TGTGCCAGCAGCGAACAGGGGCCGTATGGCTACACCTTC
TRBJ1-1 . TRBV4-1 . CASSGGETVRRYTEAFF TGCGCCAGCAGCGGAGGGGAGACAGTTAGGCGCTACACTGAAGCTTTCTTT
TRBJ1-3 TRBD1 TRBV9 . CASSETGGRGNTIYF TGTGCCAGCAGCGAGACAGGGGGTAGGGGAAACACCATATATTTT
TRBJ1-1 . TRBV10-3 . CAISGGGTEAFF TGTGCCATCAGTGGGGGGGGAACTGAAGCTTTCTTT
TRBJ1-1 . TRBV28 . CASSFGRINTEAFF TGTGCCAGCAGTTTCGGACGGATAAACACTGAAGCTTTCTTT
TRBJ1-5 . TRBV18 . CASSPTELFSNQPQHF TGTGCCAGCTCACCAACAGAACTATTTAGCAATCAGCCCCAGCATTTT
TRBJ1-2 TRBD1 TRBV7-6 . CASSSATGGKYGYTF TGTGCCAGCAGCTCCGCGACAGGGGGCAAGTATGGCTACACCTTC
TRBJ2-5 . TRBV11-3 . CASSVRGETQYF TGTGCCAGCAGCGTACGGGGGGAGACCCAGTACTTC
TRBJ2-1 . TRBV7-9 . CASSLGDNEQFF TGTGCCAGCAGCTTAGGTGACAATGAGCAGTTCTTC
TRBJ2-7 . TRBV5-5 . CASSSNRDEQYF TGTGCCAGCAGCTCCAACAGGGACGAGCAGTACTTC